This T cell receptor (beta chain) is drawn from a study of OX40 agonist ivuxolimab in advanced cancers. The assay was immunoSEQ multiplex PCR, and TCRdb's table has in-frame clones only and misses some. This sample yields about 80,000 clones, of which around nine tenths are seen a single time; roughly 4.9% belongs to the top ten. The CDR3 length is 14 residues. The trim removed 7 bases at V and 0 bases at J, leaving 4 bases unmatched. Germline loops: CDR1 SEHNR, CDR2 FQNEAQ (reference sequence). This clone was picked up a small number of times. This TCR was recovered from an adult with an advanced solid tumor such as melanoma, head and neck, liver or kidney cancer. Source: CD4+ or CD8+ T cells sorted from blood, taken in a trial of the OX40 agonist ivuxolimab. The genes are TRBV7-9 and TRBJ1-1, with 8 bases lining up with TRBD1. The CDR3 is CASTGTGLNTEAFF. As DNA, the CDR3 is TGTGCCAGCACGGGGACAGGCCTGAACACTGAAGCTTTCTTT.